One and the same sample provided the 11 T cell receptor beta chains below, sequenced in a study of shared clonotypes between healthy human individuals. Sequencing was performed with immunoSEQ multiplex PCR; in TCRdb, only in-frame clones are kept and a portion is missing. The sample gives over a million clones, approximately 96% of which show up once; about 1% is in the top ten. The sample was naive CD4+ T cells sorted from blood. As for subset: CD45RA+ positively selected. Source of these receptors: a man aged 25 to 45 in good health.

The chain employs TRBV7-2 and TRBJ2-7, with 7 bases that match TRBD2. The CDR3 has 14 residues. The V gene's germline CDR1 is SGHTA and CDR2 FQGNSA. V trimming: 5 bases; J trimming: 12 bases; junction bases outside the gene matches: 16. This CDR3 reads CASSPPSSGGLLYF. CDR3 DNA: TGTGCCAGCAGCCCCCCCTCTAGCGGAGGTTTATTGTACTTC.

This clone was seen a single time. V usage is TRBV9 and J usage is TRBJ2-1; possible D gene TRBD1, 7 bases. The CDR3 runs 16 residues. Looked up from germline, CDR1 is SGDLS and CDR2 is YYNGEE. Trimming stripped 1 base from V and 0 bases from J, with 11 bases between. As DNA, the CDR3 is TGTGCCAGCAGCGTACAGGGGGGTGGCTCCTACAATGAGCAGTTCTTC. Protein product: CASSVQGGGSYNEQFF.

The chain carries TRBV5-4 and TRBJ2-4, with D perhaps assigned TRBD1 or TRBD2 (5 bases each). There are 16 residues in the CDR3. V lost 0 bases and J lost 0, with 10 bases in between. The germline CDR1 and CDR2 sequences are SGHNT and YYREEE (reference sequence). CDR3 sequence reads: CASSLVGTLAKNIQYF. CDR3 in DNA: TGTGCCAGCAGCTTGGTAGGGACCTTAGCCAAAAACATTCAGTACTTC. Full variable domain (rest looked up from reference TRBV5-4 and TRBJ2-4): ETGVTQSPTHLIKTRGQQVTLRCSSQSGHNTVSWYQQALGQGPQFIFQYYREEENGRGNFPPRFSGLQFPNYSSELNVNALELDDSALYLCASSLVGTLAKNIQYFGAGTRLSVL.

The chain has TRBV28 and TRBJ2-5; 8 bases map to TRBD2. The germline V gene has CDR1 MDHEN and CDR2 SYDVKM. The CDR3 is 16 residues long. J gave up 5 bases and V 3 bases, and 11 bases lay outside the gene matches. The DNA for the CDR3 is TGTGCCAGCAGTTTCATCCCGGGGGGGCCAGAGGAGACCCAGTACTTC. Translating it yields CASSFIPGGPEETQYF. Full variable domain (missing parts from reference TRBV28 and TRBJ2-5): DVKVTQSSRYLVKRTGEKVFLECVQDMDHENMFWYRQDPGLGLRLIYFSYDVKMKEKGDIPEGYSVSREKKERFSLILESASTNQTSMYLCASSFIPGGPEETQYFGPGTRLLVL.

The chain links TRBV5-1 to TRBJ2-7; 8 bases are a match to TRBD1. With 2 bases clipped from V and 7 bases from J, the junction kept 11 bases outside the gene matches. The CDR3 spans 15 residues. CDR1 and CDR2 from the germline V gene are SGHRS and YFSETQ. The CDR3 sequence is CASSLSGTGSLEQYF. Here the CDR3 DNA reads TGCGCCAGCAGCTTATCGGGGACAGGTTCTCTAGAGCAGTACTTC.

The V gene is TRBV5-1, the J gene TRBJ2-5, with TRBD2 matching 12 bases. Germline CDR1 reads SGHRS; CDR2 reads YFSETQ. V gave up 2 bases and J gave up 2 bases; unmatched junction bases: 4. CDR3 length: 16 amino acids. This CDR3 is CASSFGTSGQQETQYF. The CDR3 nucleotides read TGCGCCAGCAGCTTCGGGACTAGCGGGCAACAAGAGACCCAGTACTTC. Looking up the rest from reference TRBV5-1 and TRBJ2-5 gives the full variable domain: KAGVTQTPRYLIKTRGQQVTLSCSPISGHRSVSWYQQTPGQGLQFLFEYFSETQRNKGNFPGRFSGRQFSNSRSEMNVSTLELGDSALYLCASSFGTSGQQETQYFGPGTRLLVL.

The gene calls are TRBV7-2 and TRBJ2-7; 12 bases align to TRBD1. Per germline, CDR1 SGHTA and CDR2 FQGNSA. Trimming took 5 bases from V and 5 from J; bases not matched to a gene: 7. CDR3 size: 15 residues. CDR3 amino acids: CASSPGTGGFDEQYF. The CDR3 nucleotides read TGTGCCAGCAGCCCCGGGACAGGGGGCTTCGACGAGCAGTACTTC.

Only one count was recorded for this clone. The CDR3: CASSQDRATSGGGYNEQFF. The CDR3, as DNA: TGCGCCAGCAGCCAAGATCGGGCTACTAGCGGGGGCGGGTACAATGAGCAGTTCTTC. The V gene is TRBV4-1, the J gene TRBJ2-1; 11 positions agree with TRBD2. This CDR3 comprises 19 residues. Germline V gives CDR1 MGHRA, CDR2 YSYEKL. The trim removed 0 bases at V and 4 bases at J, leaving 11 bases unmatched.

The V and J genes are TRBV7-6 and TRBJ2-3; the D gene is possibly TRBD1 (5 bases). The CDR3 is 17 residues long. Trimming left V 5 bases short and J 2 bases short, with 20 bases between. Germline V gene sequence: CDR1 SGHVS, CDR2 FNYEAQ. The CDR3 reads CASSKQVSRLDTDTQYF. The CDR3 region has the DNA TGTGCCAGCAGCAAACAGGTTTCGCGGCTAGACACAGATACGCAGTATTTT.

The chain joins TRBV11-1 to TRBJ2-2; 10 positions agree with TRBD2. CDR1 SGHAT and CDR2 FQDESV come from the germline V gene (reference sequence). The V gene end was trimmed by 2 bases and the J gene end by 3 bases; junction bases not matched to a gene: 6. The CDR3 spans 17 residues. The CDR3 sequence is CASSLIAGGPYTGELFF. DNA for the CDR3: TGTGCCAGCAGCTTAATAGCGGGAGGACCGTACACCGGGGAGCTGTTTTTT.

The V and J genes are TRBV10-3 and TRBJ2-3; D unresolved. The CDR3 contains 11 residues. CDR1 is ENHRY, CDR2 SYGVKD, per germline. Between the trimmed V and J ends, which lost 5 bases and 5 bases, there was a span of 5 bases. CDR3 residues: CAISSVDTQYF. CDR3 nucleotide sequence: TGTGCCATCAGTTCCGTAGATACGCAGTATTTT.